This TCR beta chain was identified during a study of Ad26.COV2.S vaccination and SARS-CoV-2 variants. The method was immunoSEQ multiplex PCR; TCRdb's version includes in-frame clones alone and lacks a portion of them. The repertoire holds more than 150,000 clones, with around nine tenths as singletons. Germline-derived CDR1 and CDR2 are MDHEN and SYDVKM. Between the trimmed V and J ends, which lost 7 bases and 0 bases, there was a span of 10 bases. The CDR3 loop spans 14 amino acids. The specimen was peripheral blood, collected after recovery from COVID-19. The TCR sequence derives from a human donor who had recovered from COVID-19. This sequence joins TRBV28 and TRBJ1-3, with a weak D call TRBD1 (5 bases). The CDR3 spells CASTNRISGNTIYF. CDR3 nucleotides: TGTGCCAGCACCAACAGGATCTCTGGAAACACCATATATTTT.